The 31 T cell receptor beta chains presented below share a single source sample, sequenced in a study of T cells after somatic rescue of genetic block. Sequenced by immunoSEQ multiplex PCR; TCRdb stores in-frame clones only, minus some. The table records some 70,000 clones, approximately 90% of them present only once. The specimen sequenced was peripheral blood mononuclear cells (PBMCs). The receptors here all came from a man aged 30 to 45.

V usage is TRBV7-3 and J usage is TRBJ2-1, with D possibly TRBD1 on 5 matching bases. Germline CDR1 SGHTA, CDR2 FQGTGA. The length of the CDR3 is 14 residues. The germline V and J ends were trimmed by 6 bases and 2 bases, with 11 bases remaining between them. This CDR3 is CASSQGYPYNEQFF. The CDR3 DNA is TGTGCCAGCAGTCAGGGCTATCCCTACAATGAGCAGTTCTTC.

The J gene is TRBJ2-7, the V gene TRBV5-8; D may be TRBD1 (6 bases). The V end lost 2 bases, the J end lost 2 bases, and 14 bases lay between the germline ends. This CDR3 has 15 residues. Germline-derived CDR1 and CDR2 are SGHTS and YDEGEE. The chain's CDR3 is CASSFHRVSAYEQYF. The CDR3, as DNA: TGTGCCAGCAGCTTCCACAGGGTATCCGCCTACGAGCAGTACTTC.

This clone has just one count. V and J are TRBV5-1 and TRBJ2-1; D is ambiguous. The V gene lost 3 bases and the J gene lost 2 bases, with 9 bases spanning the gap. The CDR3 contains 14 residues. Germline V gene sequence: CDR1 SGHRS, CDR2 YFSETQ. CDR3 sequence: CASSSDPTYNEQFF. The CDR3 DNA follows: TGCGCCAGCAGCTCCGACCCAACCTACAATGAGCAGTTCTTC.

The genes are TRBV4-1 and TRBJ1-2; D is possibly TRBD1 (6 bases). The V gene's germline CDR1 is MGHRA and CDR2 YSYEKL. The CDR3 covers 13 residues. Trimming cost V 2 bases and J 4 bases, with 8 bases left between them. The CDR3 sequence: CASSQTGFYGYTF. The CDR3 DNA is TGCGCCAGCAGCCAAACAGGGTTCTATGGCTACACCTTC.

The rearrangement uses TRBV27 and TRBJ2-1; D is tentatively TRBD1 or TRBD2 (5 bases each). Between the trimmed V and J ends, which lost 5 bases and 10 bases, there was a span of 15 bases. The germline V gene has CDR1 MNHEY and CDR2 SMNVEV (reference sequence). There are 13 residues in the CDR3. CDR3 in DNA: TGTGCCAGCAGTCTCGGGAAGGGGACGGAGCAGTTCTTC. It is translated as CASSLGKGTEQFF.

J is TRBJ2-2 and V is TRBV18; TRBD2 matches at 7 bases. Trimming at V came to 2 bases and at J to 5 bases, leaving 8 bases not matched to a gene. Germline-derived CDR1 and CDR2 are KGHSH and LQKENI. The CDR3 contains 16 residues. DNA of the CDR3: TGTGCCAGCTCACCAGACGGGGGAGGGAGAACCGGGGAGCTGTTTTTT. Its translation: CASSPDGGGRTGELFF.

With respect to this clone: Given a much more abundant clone one base away, this may be a read error. Other DNA sequences in this sample translate to the same CDR3. The CDR3 DNA follows: TGTGCCAGCAGCCCAGGACAGGGGGGAGGCTACACCTTC. As protein: CASSPGQGGGYTF. The chain links TRBV7-3 to TRBJ1-2; 10 bases align to TRBD1. Losses at the gene ends were 5 bases for V and 8 bases for J; bases not matched to a gene: 5. Germline V CDR1 and CDR2: SGHTA, FQGTGA. The CDR3 contains 13 residues.

DNA for the CDR3: TGCGCCAGAGCCTCAGGGGTGGGGACTGAAGCTTTCTTT. Its translation: CARASGVGTEAFF. This chain connects TRBV5-1 to TRBJ1-1, with D possibly TRBD1 on 6 matching bases. CDR1 SGHRS and CDR2 YFSETQ come from the germline V gene. The CDR3 loop spans 13 amino acids. V shed 8 bases and J shed 5 bases, with 16 bases lying between them.

The genes are TRBV2 and TRBJ1-2; D remains ambiguous. This CDR3 is 15 amino acids long. The germline CDR1 and CDR2 sequences are SNHLY and FYNNEI. The V and J ends lost 6 bases and 0 bases respectively, with 14 bases between them. The CDR3: CASSAGAGTNYGYTF. CDR3 nucleotide sequence: TGTGCCAGCAGCGCGGGTGCAGGAACTAACTATGGCTACACCTTC.

The rearrangement uses TRBV2 and TRBJ2-7; possible D gene TRBD2, 5 bases. V dropped 7 bases and J dropped 0 bases, with 13 bases sitting between them. This CDR3 comprises 14 residues. CDR1 is SNHLY and CDR2 is FYNNEI in the germline V gene. The CDR3 DNA sequence: TGTGCCAGCATCGAGGGAATCCTCTCCTACGAGCAGTACTTC. Amino acids: CASIEGILSYEQYF.

This clone has only a few counts. J is TRBJ2-5 and V is TRBV7-2; 13 bases line up with TRBD2. Trimming removed 5 bases from V and 1 base from J; junction bases left unmatched: 10. The germline CDR1 and CDR2 sequences are SGHTA and FQGNSA. This CDR3 is 18 amino acids long. The CDR3 nucleotides read TGTGCCAGCAGCGCACTAGCGGGAGGGCCCGGGAGCCAAGAGACCCAGTACTTC. It translates to CASSALAGGPGSQETQYF.

CDR3 residues: CASSPSQGWSEAFF. CDR3 coding DNA: TGTGCCAGCTCACCTTCTCAGGGGTGGTCTGAAGCTTTCTTT. The rearrangement links TRBV18 to TRBJ1-1; D is possibly TRBD1 (6 bases). This CDR3 contains 14 residues. Trimming removed 3 bases from V and 6 bases from J, with 14 bases in between. The germline gives CDR1 KGHSH, CDR2 LQKENI. Combining the CDR3 with reference TRBV18 and TRBJ1-1 gives the whole variable domain NAGVMQNPRHLVRRRGQEARLRCSPMKGHSHVYWYRQLPEEGLKFMVYLQKENIIDESGMPKERFSAEFPKEGPSILRIQQVVRGDSAAYFCASSPSQGWSEAFFGQGTRLTVV.

V is TRBV4-1 and J is TRBJ2-7; the D gene could be TRBD1 or TRBD2 (5 bases each). Germline CDR1 MGHRA, CDR2 YSYEKL. CDR3 size: 16 residues. Trimming took off 1 base at V and 3 bases at J, with 16 bases between the two ends. The CDR3 sequence is CASSQGSQGDLYEQYF. CDR3 DNA sequence: TGCGCCAGCAGCCAAGGATCGCAGGGAGACCTCTACGAGCAGTACTTC.

The chain couples TRBV19 to TRBJ1-1; D is undetermined. V was clipped by 3 bases and J by 0 bases, with 8 bases between them. From germline, CDR1 is LNHDA and CDR2 SQIVND (reference sequence). The CDR3 is made up of 14 amino acids. CDR3 residues: CASSMYSVNTEAFF. CDR3 sequence (DNA): TGTGCCAGTAGTATGTACAGCGTGAACACTGAAGCTTTCTTT.

The V gene is TRBV7-2, the J gene TRBJ1-6; D unresolved. The V and J ends lost 0 bases and 4 bases respectively, with 4 bases between them. The CDR3 totals 14 residues. CDR1 and CDR2 (germline): SGHTA, FQGNSA. The CDR3 reads CASSLAIYNSPLHF. The DNA of the CDR3 is TGTGCCAGCAGCTTAGCGATTTATAATTCACCCCTCCACTTT.

This clone was seen only once. The V gene is TRBV6-5, the J gene TRBJ2-3; 7 bases line up with TRBD1. The CDR3 length is 12 residues. V lost 4 bases to trimming and J lost 6 bases; unmatched junction nucleotides: 1. The germline V gene encodes CDR1 MNHEY and CDR2 SVGAGI. CDR3 in DNA: TGTGCCAGCAGTTTCAGGGGGGATACGCAGTATTTT. It yields the protein CASSFRGDTQYF.

The gene calls are TRBV2 and TRBJ2-5; TRBD1 aligns across 9 bases. The CDR3 consists of 19 residues. CDR1 is SNHLY, CDR2 FYNNEI, per germline. J gave up 5 bases and V 6 bases, and 22 bases lay outside the gene matches. CDR3 DNA: TGTGCCAGCAGCCCGCCGGGACAGGGATTCTTTCGGTTTCCGGAGACCCAGTACTTC. Its protein product is CASSPPGQGFFRFPETQYF. Looking up the rest from reference TRBV2 and TRBJ2-5 gives the full variable domain: EPEVTQTPSHQVTQMGQEVILRCVPISNHLYFYWYRQILGQKVEFLVSFYNNEISEKSEIFDDQFSVERPDGSNFTLKIRSTKLEDSAMYFCASSPPGQGFFRFPETQYFGPGTRLLVL.

The chain carries TRBV10-3 and TRBJ1-1; the match to TRBD1 covers 7 bases. Germline CDR1 reads ENHRY; CDR2 reads SYGVKD. V gave up 8 bases and J gave up 5 bases; unmatched junction bases: 5. The length of the CDR3 is 12 residues. DNA for the CDR3: TGTGCCATCGGACAGGTTGAAACTGAAGCTTTCTTT. Translation: CAIGQVETEAFF.

V and J are TRBV19 and TRBJ2-1; TRBD2 matches at 10 bases. Germline V gene sequence: CDR1 LNHDA, CDR2 SQIVND (reference sequence). V shed 3 bases and J 4 bases; nucleotides not matched to a gene: 6. This CDR3 has 16 residues. The CDR3 reads CASSIDSGRGYNEQFF. In DNA form, the CDR3 reads TGTGCCAGTAGTATCGACAGCGGGAGGGGATACAATGAGCAGTTCTTC.

The rearrangement uses TRBV11-2 and TRBJ2-5, with D uncertain. The CDR3 runs 14 residues. Deletions cut 2 bases from V and 4 bases from J, with 11 bases between. Germline V gene lookup returns CDR1 SGHAT and CDR2 FQNNGV. The CDR3 DNA reads as TGTGCCAGCAGCTTACACCTGAGAGGAGAGACCCAGTACTTC. It specifies CASSLHLRGETQYF.

In its sample, this clone was seen a few times. The CDR3 sequence is CASSLGFRLYEQYF. The CDR3 DNA is TGTGCCAGCAGCTTAGGTTTCCGGCTCTACGAGCAGTACTTC. This chain joins TRBV7-2 and TRBJ2-7; the D is unclear. The ends were cut back, 1 base at V and 3 bases at J, with 10 bases in the middle. Germline V gives CDR1 SGHTA, CDR2 FQGNSA. This CDR3 region has 14 residues.

The chain links TRBV5-8 to TRBJ2-1, with a tentative D call TRBD1 (5 bases). V lost 4 bases to trimming and J lost 9 bases, with 14 bases between them. The germline gives CDR1 SGHTS, CDR2 YDEGEE. The CDR3 covers 13 residues. The CDR3 loop is CASSPLGPIEQFF. In nucleotides, the CDR3 is TGTGCCAGCAGCCCCCTGGGGCCGATTGAGCAGTTCTTC.

The V and J genes are TRBV2 and TRBJ1-2, with no clear D. V lost 4 bases, J lost 4 bases, and 13 bases lay in between. The germline V gene has CDR1 SNHLY and CDR2 FYNNEI. The CDR3 totals 14 residues. The CDR3 loop is CASSVLQRGYGYTF. The CDR3 DNA sequence: TGTGCCAGCAGTGTTCTCCAACGAGGCTATGGCTACACCTTC.

This clone is a singleton in its sample. This rearrangement joins TRBV27 to TRBJ1-5; 7 bases match TRBD1. V dropped 6 bases and J dropped 1; count of bases not matched to a gene: 6. Germline CDR1 MNHEY, CDR2 SMNVEV (reference sequence). This CDR3 is 15 amino acids long. This CDR3 is CASSLQGMSNQPQHF. DNA for the CDR3: TGTGCCAGCAGCCTACAGGGGATGAGCAATCAGCCCCAGCATTTT.

The chain combines TRBV11-2 with TRBJ2-7; D perhaps matches TRBD2 (5 bases). The CDR3 extends over 15 amino acids. The germline V and J ends were trimmed by 2 bases and 0 bases, with 11 bases remaining between them. Per germline, CDR1 SGHAT and CDR2 FQNNGV. The CDR3 loop reads CASSLRSGDSYEQYF. CDR3 DNA: TGTGCCAGCAGCTTACGAAGCGGTGACTCCTACGAGCAGTACTTC.

The genes are TRBV5-1 and TRBJ2-5, with no clear D. V gave up 0 bases and J gave up 2 bases, with 5 bases separating them. The CDR3 loop spans 13 amino acids. The germline V gene encodes CDR1 SGHRS and CDR2 YFSETQ. Written as DNA, the CDR3 is TGCGCCAGCAGCTTGGTAAGACAAGAGACCCAGTACTTC. This translates into CASSLVRQETQYF.

The chain couples TRBV19 to TRBJ1-1, with a weak D call TRBD1 (6 bases). The CDR3 runs 14 residues. In germline, CDR1 is LNHDA, CDR2 SQIVND (reference sequence). V lost 4 bases, J lost 5 bases, and 14 bases lay in between. CDR3: CASSTPEGVTEAFF. CDR3 nucleotide sequence: TGTGCCAGTAGTACCCCGGAGGGGGTTACTGAAGCTTTCTTT.

The CDR3 is CASSKTGTYEQYF. CDR3 DNA: TGTGCCAGCAGCAAGACAGGCACCTACGAGCAGTACTTC. This chain joins TRBV7-6 and TRBJ2-7; a possible D gene is TRBD1 (6 bases). CDR1 and CDR2 from the germline V gene are SGHVS and FNYEAQ. This CDR3 contains 13 residues. Trimming pared 5 bases from V and 2 bases from J, leaving 10 bases between.

This sequence joins TRBV18 and TRBJ2-6, with D possibly matching TRBD2 (6 bases). The V gene lost 6 bases and the J gene lost 4 bases, with 16 bases spanning the gap. Germline V gene data show CDR1 as KGHSH and CDR2 as LQKENI. This CDR3 spans 16 amino acids. The CDR3 coding sequence is TGTGCCAGCTCTCAAACCGGGGGTTTCGGGGCCAACGTCCTGACTTTC. This translates into CASSQTGGFGANVLTF.

Only a few counts were recorded for this clone. The chain is built from TRBV7-9 and TRBJ1-5, with D possibly being TRBD1 (5 bases). Deletions cut 5 bases from V and 4 bases from J, with 15 bases between. In germline, CDR1 is SEHNR, CDR2 FQNEAQ (reference sequence). The CDR3 is 15 amino acids. The CDR3 spells CASSTHGTGNQPQHF. The CDR3 DNA reads TGTGCCAGCAGCACACACGGGACGGGGAATCAGCCCCAGCATTTT. Full variable domain (remainder filled in from reference TRBV7-9 and TRBJ1-5): DTGVSQNPRHKITKRGQNVTFRCDPISEHNRLYWYRQTLGQGPEFLTYFQNEAQLEKSRLLSDRFSAERPKGSFSTLEIQRTEQGDSAMYLCASSTHGTGNQPQHFGDGTRLSIL.

This rearrangement joins TRBV11-2 to TRBJ1-3; D unresolved. The V end was cut by 3 bases, the J end by 3 bases, with 12 bases between. The length of the CDR3 is 15 residues. Germline values: CDR1 SGHAT, CDR2 FQNNGV. The CDR3 here is CASSFDRGGGNTIYF. The DNA of the CDR3 is TGTGCCAGCAGCTTCGACCGAGGAGGTGGAAACACCATATATTTT.